This T cell receptor beta chain was recorded in a study of blood T cell repertoires in COVID-19. Original analysis: By means of reference gene primer amplification, nucleated cell counts were estimated. Only in-frame clones appear in the TCRdb table, and some are missing; sequencing was by immunoSEQ multiplex PCR. V and J calls and clone size are given by that table; D and trimming were obtained from the DNA. Of about 130,000 clones in the sample, over 80% are singletons; the top ten hold 9.5% to 10%. Trimming removed 7 bases at V and 0 bases at J, with 9 bases between. The CDR3 has 14 residues. Germline V CDR1 and CDR2: MNHEY, SVGAGI.

The sequenced material came from peripheral blood. The sequence was obtained from a man between 40 and 49 years old with active or convalescent COVID-19. The J gene is TRBJ2-2, the V gene TRBV6-5; D gene ambiguous. CDR3 region: CASTLLANTGELFF. CDR3 nucleotides: TGTGCCAGCACCTTACTTGCGAACACCGGGGAGCTGTTTTTT.